This TCR beta chain was found in a study of T cell repertoires in cytomegalovirus infection. In the study overall: Evidence of both CMV infection and a matching HLA type came from public TCR beta signatures. Study-level points and caveats: CMV carriers with the relevant HLA were identified by cumulative public TCR beta family frequency.

Losses at the gene ends were 6 bases for V and 3 bases for J; bases not matched to a gene: 10. Germline V gene sequence: CDR1 MNHEY, CDR2 SMNVEV (reference sequence). This CDR3 region has 15 residues. TCRdb re-called the reads through MiXCR, storing one row per CDR3 protein. In the table there are tens of thousands of distinct CDR3 sequences, about 24% of which are singletons. This clonotype was picked up a small number of times. Its antigen is unidentified. The chain joins TRBV27 to TRBJ2-7; the match to TRBD1 covers 8 bases. Here the sequenced sample was CD8+ T cells from cultured PBMCs, taken from culture after CMV antigen stimulation. This receptor was identified in a human donor in good health (CMV status not recorded). Some clones in this sample may be carry-over from other donors' samples. CDR3 sequence reads: CASRQTGGPYYEQYF. The CDR3 DNA reads TGTGCCAGCAGACAAACAGGGGGGCCCTACTACGAGCAGTACTTC.